These 21 T cell receptor beta chains share one sample of origin, sequenced in a study of cytomegalovirus exposure and HLA in healthy donors. Generated by immunoSEQ multiplex PCR, the TCRdb table keeps only in-frame clones and is missing some. The table lists about 82,000 clones, 85% to 95% of them singletons. Input material: PBMCs. The source of these receptors is a woman younger than 35 in good health and CMV-seronegative.

The genes are TRBV5-4 and TRBJ2-2; D is perhaps TRBD2 (6 bases). The CDR3 is 15 amino acids. V lost 5 bases and J 0 bases, leaving 11 bases between the germline ends. Looked up from germline, CDR1 is SGHNT and CDR2 is YYREEE (reference sequence). For the CDR3, the DNA is TGTGCCAGCAGGTCCGGGACTTCGAACACCGGGGAGCTGTTTTTT. Amino acid sequence: CASRSGTSNTGELFF.

The genes are TRBV4-1 and TRBJ1-4; 9 nucleotides agree with TRBD1. The V and J ends lost 6 bases and 7 bases, in that order; junction bases with no gene match: 9. Germline-derived CDR1 and CDR2 are MGHRA and YSYEKL. The CDR3 extends over 15 amino acids. The CDR3 protein is CASRAVGTGREKLFF. DNA of the CDR3: TGCGCCAGCAGGGCAGTCGGGACAGGGCGTGAAAAACTGTTTTTT.

The V gene is TRBV30, the J gene TRBJ2-1, with D uncertain. Germline V CDR1 and CDR2: GTSNPN, SVGIG (reference sequence). Trimming shortened V by 0 bases and J by 6 bases, and 9 bases separated the two germline ends. There are 13 residues in the CDR3. The CDR3 sequence is CAWSVRVGNEQFF. CDR3 bases: TGTGCCTGGAGTGTTCGGGTTGGCAATGAGCAGTTCTTC.

This sequence joins TRBV6-5 and TRBJ1-2, with a weak D call TRBD1 (6 bases). Germline CDR1 MNHEY, CDR2 SVGAGI. Deletions cut 7 bases from V and 4 bases from J, with 19 bases between. The CDR3 loop spans 15 amino acids. CDR3 in DNA: TGTGCCAGCATCCAAAGGGGGGGGGCCCCCTATGGCTACACCTTC. Its protein is CASIQRGGAPYGYTF.

This clone has just one count. The genes are TRBV9 and TRBJ1-1; D perhaps matches TRBD1 (5 bases). The length of the CDR3 is 14 residues. V gave up 4 bases and J gave up 2 bases, with 12 bases separating them. The germline CDR1 and CDR2 sequences are SGDLS and YYNGEE. The CDR3 loop reads CASSPGRGNTEAFF. CDR3 nucleotide sequence: TGTGCCAGCAGCCCAGGGAGGGGTAACACTGAAGCTTTCTTT.

J is TRBJ2-5 and V is TRBV4-1; maybe TRBD1 (6 bases). The CDR3 sequence is 19 residues long. CDR1 is MGHRA and CDR2 is YSYEKL in the germline V gene. V was trimmed by 3 bases and J by 0 bases, leaving 23 bases between them. The CDR3 nucleotides read TGCGCCAGCAGCCAGCTCCCGGGACACGAGAGGAGAGACCAAGAGACCCAGTACTTC. The encoded protein is CASSQLPGHERRDQETQYF.

As DNA, the CDR3 is TGTGCCAGCAGCCCGAACGAAGGACAGGGAAACAATGAGCAGTTCTTC. Protein: CASSPNEGQGNNEQFF. V is TRBV28 and J is TRBJ2-1, with 8 positions matching TRBD1. This CDR3 is built from 16 residues. V was clipped by 6 bases and J by 5 bases; unmatched bases: 12. The germline V gene has CDR1 MDHEN and CDR2 SYDVKM.

This chain uses TRBV19 with TRBJ1-2; D ambiguous. Trimming removed 9 bases at V and 3 bases at J, with 17 bases between. This CDR3 has 14 amino acids. Germline CDR1 is LNHDA and CDR2 is SQIVND (reference sequence). CDR3: CASSGPVSYYGYTF. The CDR3 bases are TGTGCCAGCAGTGGGCCGGTATCATACTATGGCTACACCTTC.

The V call is TRBV4-3, the J call TRBJ2-7; maybe TRBD1 (7 bases). The germline V gene encodes CDR1 LGHNA and CDR2 YSLEER. There are 15 residues in the CDR3. Trimming pared 0 bases from V and 5 bases from J, leaving 14 bases between. CDR3 coding DNA: TGCGCCAGCAGCCAAGATTATAGCAGGGGGGACGAGCAGTACTTC. This codes for CASSQDYSRGDEQYF.

The V and J genes are TRBV19 and TRBJ2-7; 12 nucleotides line up with TRBD1. Germline V lookup: CDR1 LNHDA, CDR2 SQIVND (reference sequence). V shed 3 bases and J 5 bases; nucleotides not matched to a gene: 5. CDR3 length equals 15 residues. CDR3 sequence reads: CASSIGGTGGDEQYF. CDR3 nucleotide sequence: TGTGCCAGTAGTATCGGCGGGACAGGGGGCGACGAGCAGTACTTC. The whole variable domain, remainder taken from reference TRBV19 and TRBJ2-7, is DGGITQSPKYLFRKEGQNVTLSCEQNLNHDAMYWYRQDPGQGLRLIYYSQIVNDFQKGDIAEGYSVSREKKESFPLTVTSAQKNPTAFYLCASSIGGTGGDEQYFGPGTRLTVT.

The chain combines TRBV9 with TRBJ2-5; perhaps TRBD2 as D (5 bases). This CDR3 is built from 13 residues. V lost 3 bases, J lost 2 bases, and 8 bases lay in between. Germline V gene lookup returns CDR1 SGDLS and CDR2 YYNGEE. The CDR3 DNA sequence: TGTGCCAGCAGCGGACGGGATCAAGAGACCCAGTACTTC. Translating gives CASSGRDQETQYF.

The chain joins TRBV14 to TRBJ2-1, with 8 bases that match TRBD2. J gave up 5 bases and V 4 bases, and 7 bases lay outside the gene matches. Per germline, CDR1 SGHDN and CDR2 FVKESK. The CDR3 has 15 amino acids. The CDR3 DNA is TGTGCCAGCAGCCGTCTAGCGGGTCTGAACAATGAGCAGTTCTTC. Protein: CASSRLAGLNNEQFF.

V and J are TRBV27 and TRBJ1-2, with 10 positions matching TRBD1. Germline-derived CDR1 and CDR2 are MNHEY and SMNVEV (reference sequence). The CDR3 sequence is 11 residues long. Trimming took 5 bases from V and 13 from J; bases not matched to a gene: 4. The CDR3 protein is CASSRQGALTF. The CDR3 bases are TGTGCCAGCAGTCGACAGGGGGCCCTCACCTTC.

The chain carries TRBV10-3 and TRBJ1-2; D gene uncertain. V gave up 3 bases and J gave up 8 bases, with 10 bases separating them. Germline-derived CDR1 and CDR2 are ENHRY and SYGVKD. This CDR3 region has 12 residues. This chain's CDR3 is CAISDRDGGYTF. The CDR3 DNA is TGTGCCATCAGTGACCGGGATGGAGGCTACACCTTC.

This chain links TRBV19 with TRBJ2-7, with 11 positions matching TRBD2. The CDR3 contains 15 residues. V gave up 5 bases and J gave up 3 bases; unmatched junction bases: 6. Germline V gene lookup returns CDR1 LNHDA and CDR2 SQIVND (reference sequence). CDR3 protein: CASSPYGTSGYEQYF. DNA for the CDR3: TGTGCCAGTAGTCCCTACGGGACTAGCGGCTACGAGCAGTACTTC.

This chain uses TRBV5-1 with TRBJ1-1; maybe TRBD1 (6 bases). Germline CDR1 SGHRS, CDR2 YFSETQ. The germline V and J ends were trimmed by 4 bases and 8 bases, with 15 bases remaining between them. The CDR3 runs to 13 residues. DNA for the CDR3: TGCGCCAGCAGCCCCTCAAGGGGGACAGAAGCTTTCTTT. Residues: CASSPSRGTEAFF. The variable domain in full, with the rest retrieved from reference TRBV5-1 and TRBJ1-1, is KAGVTQTPRYLIKTRGQQVTLSCSPISGHRSVSWYQQTPGQGLQFLFEYFSETQRNKGNFPGRFSGRQFSNSRSEMNVSTLELGDSALYLCASSPSRGTEAFFGQGTRLTVV.

V usage is TRBV25-1 and J usage is TRBJ2-1, with a possible D match to TRBD1 (5 bases). Trimming removed 6 bases at V and 0 bases at J, with 21 bases between. Germline values: CDR1 MGHDK, CDR2 SYGVNS. The CDR3 loop spans 18 amino acids. CDR3: CASRSQGSPSSSYNEQFF. CDR3 DNA: TGTGCCAGCAGAAGCCAGGGTTCCCCTTCAAGCTCCTACAATGAGCAGTTCTTC.

The chain has TRBV19 and TRBJ2-3; TRBD1 matches at 9 bases. Trimming removed 3 bases from V and 0 bases from J; junction bases left unmatched: 10. Germline-derived CDR1 and CDR2 are LNHDA and SQIVND (reference sequence). The length of the CDR3 is 18 residues. The CDR3 sequence is CASSINRGTGTSTDTQYF. The DNA for the CDR3 is TGTGCCAGTAGTATTAATCGAGGGACAGGGACTAGCACAGATACGCAGTATTTT.

The V gene is TRBV18, the J gene TRBJ1-2; 7 nucleotides line up with TRBD1. CDR3 size: 14 residues. CDR1 KGHSH and CDR2 LQKENI come from the germline V gene. With 3 bases clipped from V and 2 bases from J, the junction kept 3 bases outside the gene matches. In DNA, the CDR3 is TGTGCCAGCTCACCGGGACAGATCAACTATGGCTACACCTTC. Its translation: CASSPGQINYGYTF.

The CDR3 loop reads CASTTFQGNTEAFF. In DNA form, the CDR3 reads TGTGCCAGCACCACTTTTCAGGGGAACACTGAAGCTTTCTTT. The chain combines TRBV28 with TRBJ1-1, with D possibly TRBD1 on 5 matching bases. Trimming left V 7 bases short and J 1 base short, with 13 bases between. The CDR3 sequence is 14 residues long. Per the germline V gene, CDR1 is MDHEN and CDR2 is SYDVKM.

This chain connects TRBV7-6 to TRBJ1-1; D is undetermined. V dropped 1 base and J dropped 1 base, with 7 bases sitting between them. Germline CDR1 reads SGHVS; CDR2 reads FNYEAQ. This CDR3 has 14 residues. The CDR3 sequence is CASSLGPENTEAFF. Written as DNA, the CDR3 is TGTGCCAGCAGCTTAGGCCCAGAGAACACTGAAGCTTTCTTT. Full variable domain (remainder filled in from reference TRBV7-6 and TRBJ1-1): GAGVSQSPRYKVTKRGQDVALRCDPISGHVSLYWYRQALGQGPEFLTYFNYEAQQDKSGLPNDRFSAERPEGSISTLTIQRTEQRDSAMYRCASSLGPENTEAFFGQGTRLTVV.